The source of this T cell receptor (beta chain) is a study of long-term antiretroviral therapy in people with HIV. About this clone: Its target is not known. With a much larger clone just one base away, this may be a read error.

Version v3.0 of the immunoSEQ assay was performed at survey level. Sequencing of each sample targeted roughly 40,000-50,000 T-cell genomes. Method: immunoSEQ multiplex PCR; TCRdb's copy keeps in-frame clones and lacks some. The repertoire holds about 39,000 clones, with 85% as singletons. The V gene lost 0 bases and the J gene lost 2 bases, with 0 bases spanning the gap. The CDR3 extends over 11 amino acids. The germline CDR1 and CDR2 sequences are SGHKS and YYEKEE (reference sequence). Overall study results and limits: Diversity increased after ART yet remained lower than in transplant donor controls. Among HIV repertoires, CDR3 length ranges were narrower than those of controls. Pre-ART expanded clones dominated the repertoire at every time point.

The input for sequencing was unsorted PBMCs, taken 3.1 years after starting antiretroviral therapy. The chain employs TRBV5-5 and TRBJ2-7; D remains ambiguous. The sequence came from a woman aged 50 to 65 with HIV. The CDR3 sequence is CASSLAYEQYF. The CDR3 bases are TGTGCCAGCAGCTTGGCCTACGAGCAGTACTTC.